Each of the 20 T cell receptor beta chains below was sequenced from the same sample in a study of a mutant IDH1 vaccine in newly diagnosed glioma. Data came from immunoSEQ multiplex PCR; TCRdb stores just in-frame clones and leaves some out. This sample has under 150,000 clones, with around 90% found just once. These receptors are not linked to any known antigen. Time point: week 11, during vaccination. Each dose of the vaccine consisted of 300 ug of mutant IDH1 20-mer peptide, with topical imiquimod. The sample here was PBMCs, taken from a glioma patient whose treatment included an IDH1 peptide vaccine. Receptor source: a woman in her forties or fifties with glioma.

This chain joins TRBV7-9 and TRBJ2-7, with D uncertain. V was shortened by 1 base and J by 3 bases, with 1 base between the two germline ends. CDR1 is SEHNR and CDR2 is FQNEAQ in the germline V gene (reference sequence). The CDR3 spans 11 residues. The CDR3 protein is CASSLDYEQYF. CDR3 DNA: TGTGCCAGCAGCTTAGACTACGAGCAGTACTTC.

CDR3 nucleotide sequence: TGTGCCAGTAGTGAAAAAGCGGGGTACATAAGGGACTACGAGCAGTACTTC. Translated: CASSEKAGYIRDYEQYF. The rearrangement links TRBV19 to TRBJ2-7; TRBD2 agrees at 7 bases. The CDR3 runs 17 residues. The V segment lost 5 bases and the J segment 3 bases; nucleotides outside the gene matches: 16. Germline CDR1 and CDR2: LNHDA and SQIVND (reference sequence). Filled out from reference TRBV19 and TRBJ2-7, the complete variable domain reads DGGITQSPKYLFRKEGQNVTLSCEQNLNHDAMYWYRQDPGQGLRLIYYSQIVNDFQKGDIAEGYSVSREKKESFPLTVTSAQKNPTAFYLCASSEKAGYIRDYEQYFGPGTRLTVT.

The chain combines TRBV7-9 with TRBJ2-3; 8 nucleotides line up with TRBD2. Trimming cost V 6 bases and J 5 bases; bases outside gene matches: 16. This CDR3 has 17 amino acids. Germline V lookup: CDR1 SEHNR, CDR2 FQNEAQ (reference sequence). CDR3 region: CASSPSGRALPGDTQYF. DNA for the CDR3: TGTGCCAGCAGTCCCTCCGGGAGGGCCCTCCCGGGAGATACGCAGTATTTT.

The rearrangement uses TRBV6-4 and TRBJ2-3; TRBD2 aligns across 8 bases. Trimming at V came to 6 bases and at J to 2 bases, leaving 4 bases not matched to a gene. The CDR3 sequence is 14 residues long. Germline loops: CDR1 MRHNA, CDR2 SNTAGT. The CDR3 protein is CASRLADDTDTQYF. The CDR3 DNA reads as TGTGCCAGCAGACTAGCGGATGACACAGATACGCAGTATTTT.

The chain recombines TRBV11-2 with TRBJ2-1; D is uncertain. Germline V gives CDR1 SGHAT, CDR2 FQNNGV. V was shortened by 5 bases and J by 7 bases, with 9 bases between the two germline ends. This CDR3 contains 12 residues. This CDR3 is CASSTILNEQFF. The CDR3, as DNA: TGTGCCAGCAGCACTATCCTGAATGAGCAGTTCTTC.

This clone appeared a single time. The chain employs TRBV30 and TRBJ2-7; possibly TRBD2 for D (6 bases). The V gene lost 3 bases and the J gene lost 1 base, with 7 bases spanning the gap. CDR3 length: 12 residues. Per the germline V gene, CDR1 is GTSNPN and CDR2 is SVGIG (reference sequence). The CDR3: CAWSGGSYEQYF. CDR3 sequence (DNA): TGTGCCTGGAGCGGGGGATCCTACGAGCAGTACTTC. Looking up the rest from reference TRBV30 and TRBJ2-7 gives the full variable domain: SQTIHQWPATLVQPVGSPLSLECTVEGTSNPNLYWYRQAAGRGLQLLFYSVGIGQISSEVPQNLSASRPQDRQFILSSKKLLLSDSGFYLCAWSGGSYEQYFGPGTRLTVT.

This clone has a single count. V is TRBV19 and J is TRBJ2-1; TRBD2 is a possible D gene (6 bases). The CDR3 totals 16 residues. Germline CDR1 and CDR2: LNHDA and SQIVND (reference sequence). V was cut by 1 base and J by 4 bases, with 14 bases left in between. CDR3 bases: TGTGCCAGTAGTATAGGTGGTAGCGGAGAATACAATGAGCAGTTCTTC. It is translated as CASSIGGSGEYNEQFF.

CDR3 nucleotides: TGTGCCAGCAGCTTGACAGGGTACACTGAAGCTTTCTTT. Amino acids: CASSLTGYTEAFF. This rearrangement joins TRBV27 to TRBJ1-1, with 7 bases lining up with TRBD1. Germline V gene sequence: CDR1 MNHEY, CDR2 SMNVEV (reference sequence). The CDR3 has 13 amino acids. Trimming cost V 6 bases and J 3 bases; bases outside gene matches: 4.

The V gene is TRBV27, the J gene TRBJ1-4, with D tentatively TRBD1 (6 bases). V lost 3 bases and J lost 5, with 22 bases in between. The CDR3 has 18 amino acids. Germline assignment: CDR1 MNHEY and CDR2 SMNVEV (reference sequence). The CDR3 DNA reads as TGTGCCAGCAGTTTTGGGCGCCGGGGGGGCCGGTCAAATGAAAAACTGTTTTTT. Protein: CASSFGRRGGRSNEKLFF.

This chain uses TRBV12-5 with TRBJ2-7; D is tentatively TRBD1 or TRBD2 (6 bases each). The CDR3 is 15 residues long. V lost 5 bases, J lost 5 bases, and 19 bases lay in between. Per the germline V gene, CDR1 is LGHNT and CDR2 is FRNRAP. CDR3 amino acids: CASGPARGRIDEQYF. CDR3 coding DNA: TGTGCTAGTGGTCCCGCCCGGGGGCGCATCGACGAGCAGTACTTC.

The V gene is TRBV28, the J gene TRBJ2-7; TRBD1 agrees at 12 bases. Per the germline V gene, CDR1 is MDHEN and CDR2 is SYDVKM. V shed 5 bases, J shed 9 bases, and the junction held 8 bases outside the gene matches. The CDR3 is made up of 14 amino acids. Written as DNA, the CDR3 is TGTGCCAGCAGTCCCGGGACAGGGGGCCGAGGGCAGTACTTC. Its protein product is CASSPGTGGRGQYF.

V usage is TRBV2 and J usage is TRBJ2-2, with TRBD1 as a possible D gene (7 bases). Germline V gene sequence: CDR1 SNHLY, CDR2 FYNNEI. CDR3 length: 15 residues. V was clipped by 2 bases and J by 2 bases, with 9 bases between them. CDR3 protein: CASSEQGGNTGELFF. CDR3 DNA sequence: TGTGCCAGCAGTGAACAGGGGGGTAACACCGGGGAGCTGTTTTTT.

The chain couples TRBV11-2 to TRBJ2-1, with 8 positions matching TRBD2. The V gene end was trimmed by 6 bases and the J gene end by 6 bases; junction bases not matched to a gene: 10. This CDR3 is 15 amino acids long. Per the germline V gene, CDR1 is SGHAT and CDR2 is FQNNGV. The CDR3 spells CASRRRERELNEQFF. In nucleotides, the CDR3 is TGTGCCAGCAGGAGACGGGAGCGGGAGCTCAATGAGCAGTTCTTC.

This chain uses TRBV7-9 with TRBJ2-5; the D gene is possibly TRBD2 (6 bases). Trimming took off 5 bases at V and 4 bases at J, with 17 bases between the two ends. CDR1 and CDR2 (germline): SEHNR, FQNEAQ (reference sequence). The CDR3 sequence is 15 residues long. DNA of the CDR3: TGTGCCAGCAGCCCCCAAGTGGGGGGAGCAGAGACCCAGTACTTC. Encoded protein: CASSPQVGGAETQYF.

The chain carries TRBV9 and TRBJ2-1, with 12 bases aligning to TRBD2. CDR1 is SGDLS and CDR2 is YYNGEE in the germline V gene. This CDR3 has 15 amino acids. V lost 4 bases, J lost 7 bases, and 6 bases stayed unmatched. CDR3 DNA sequence: TGTGCCAGCAGCCCTAGCGGGAGGGCTGTGAATGAGCAGTTCTTC. This translates into CASSPSGRAVNEQFF.

This clone was found once. This chain joins TRBV9 and TRBJ2-1; D is ambiguous. The length of the CDR3 is 12 residues. The germline V gene encodes CDR1 SGDLS and CDR2 YYNGEE. Trimming took off 4 bases at V and 3 bases at J, with 5 bases between the two ends. The CDR3 here is CASSPRYNEQFF. CDR3 nucleotide sequence: TGTGCCAGCAGCCCTCGCTACAATGAGCAGTTCTTC.

The rearrangement links TRBV28 to TRBJ1-2; D remains unclear. The V end was cut by 5 bases, the J end by 4 bases, with 14 bases between. Germline CDR1 and CDR2: MDHEN and SYDVKM. The CDR3 consists of 14 residues. CDR3 loop: CASSPTPGSYGYTF. CDR3 DNA: TGTGCCAGCAGTCCAACCCCGGGGAGCTATGGCTACACCTTC.

The chain carries TRBV5-1 and TRBJ1-1, with 11 bases identical to TRBD1. V lost 4 bases to trimming and J lost 1 base; unmatched junction nucleotides: 6. The CDR3 runs to 16 residues. Germline CDR1 SGHRS, CDR2 YFSETQ. This CDR3 is CASSTWTGGANTEAFF. The CDR3, as DNA: TGCGCCAGCAGCACATGGACAGGGGGCGCGAACACTGAAGCTTTCTTT. The full variable domain, completed using reference TRBV5-1 and TRBJ1-1, is KAGVTQTPRYLIKTRGQQVTLSCSPISGHRSVSWYQQTPGQGLQFLFEYFSETQRNKGNFPGRFSGRQFSNSRSEMNVSTLELGDSALYLCASSTWTGGANTEAFFGQGTRLTVV.

The V and J genes are TRBV27 and TRBJ1-1; D possibly corresponds to TRBD1 (5 bases). This CDR3 comprises 14 residues. Germline loops: CDR1 MNHEY, CDR2 SMNVEV (reference sequence). V lost 6 bases to trimming and J lost 2 bases, with 13 bases between them. CDR3 nucleotides: TGTGCCAGCAGCCCCGGGACCTTTAACACTGAAGCTTTCTTT. It is translated as CASSPGTFNTEAFF.

This clone was picked up one time. The rearrangement uses TRBV28 and TRBJ1-4, with 9 bases lining up with TRBD1. The CDR3 spans 14 residues. V lost 6 bases and J lost 7; bases outside the gene matches: 6. Germline V lookup: CDR1 MDHEN, CDR2 SYDVKM. CDR3 amino acids: CASRTGGFGEKLFF. CDR3 sequence (DNA): TGTGCCAGCAGAACAGGGGGCTTCGGTGAAAAACTGTTTTTT.